These 5 T cell receptor beta chains originate from one sample sequenced in a study of human T cells and chemical hapten exposure. MiXCR was run by TCRdb on the RACE reads, yielding one entry per CDR3 protein. The sample has a few hundred thousand distinct CDR3 sequences, under 6.5% seen once; the top ten hold more than 5.5%. The sample's time point: patch test 2, 6 weeks after DPC sensitization. Treatment reported: therapeutic diphenylcyclopropenone sensitization with weekly scalp DPC. The sequencing used whole blood, collected in connection with sensitization to the hapten diphenylcyclopropenone (DPC). These receptors were obtained from a young woman with alopecia areata. Some clones in this sample may be carry-over from other donors' samples.

The chain is built from TRBV20-1 and TRBJ1-5, with D perhaps TRBD1 (5 bases). Germline-derived CDR1 and CDR2 are DFQATT and SNEGSKA (reference sequence). The V gene lost 6 bases and the J gene lost 1 base, with 16 bases spanning the gap. This CDR3 has 15 residues. CDR3 in DNA: TGCAGTGCCGACCACTGGGACCGGAGCAATCAGCCCCAGCATTTT. This sequence encodes CSADHWDRSNQPQHF.

The CDR3: CASSLAGQISTDTQYF. The CDR3 coding sequence is TGTGCCAGCAGCTTAGCTGGGCAGATCAGCACAGATACGCAGTATTTT. The chain joins TRBV13 to TRBJ2-3; D gene uncertain. This CDR3 contains 16 residues. V lost 1 base, J lost 0 bases, and 11 bases lay in between. Germline V gene data show CDR1 as PRHDT and CDR2 as FYEKMQ (reference sequence).

In its sample, this clonotype was seen many times. The genes are TRBV6-2 or TRBV6-3 and TRBJ2-7; D not certain. V lost 0 bases and J 7 bases, leaving 4 bases between the germline ends. CDR1 and CDR2 (germline): MNHEY, SVGEGT. The CDR3 spans 11 residues. The CDR3 here is CASSYSWEQYF. CDR3 in DNA: TGTGCCAGCAGTTACTCATGGGAGCAGTACTTC.

This clonotype was detected many times. The chain is built from TRBV6-5 and TRBJ2-7; 7 nucleotides agree with TRBD1. This CDR3 has 13 residues. V dropped 5 bases and J dropped 2; count of bases not matched to a gene: 3. The V gene's germline CDR1 is MNHEY and CDR2 SVGAGI. The CDR3 protein is CASSRDSTYEQYF. As DNA, the CDR3 is TGTGCCAGCAGTCGGGACAGCACCTACGAGCAGTACTTC.

This clonotype occurred many times. The chain couples TRBV20-1 to TRBJ2-1; 9 bases are a match to TRBD2. Trimming cost V 1 base and J 3 bases; bases outside gene matches: 7. In germline, CDR1 is DFQATT, CDR2 SNEGSKA (reference sequence). The CDR3 spans 16 residues. The CDR3 sequence: CSARAPGRGGYNEQFF. CDR3 nucleotide sequence: TGCAGTGCTAGAGCCCCGGGGCGGGGGGGCTACAATGAGCAGTTCTTC.